The 2 T cell receptor beta chains reported below all come from one sample, sequenced in a study of human T cells and chemical hapten exposure. TCRdb ran MiXCR on the RACE reads and lists one entry per CDR3 protein. Here the sample spans more than 250,000 distinct CDR3 sequences, 8.6% being singletons. Time point: pre-sensitization, week 0. Treatment specified: therapeutic diphenylcyclopropenone sensitization with weekly scalp DPC. The input for sequencing was whole blood, taken in connection with sensitization to the hapten diphenylcyclopropenone (DPC). The receptors stem from a woman aged 40 to 50 with alopecia areata. Some clones in this sample may be carry-over from other donors' samples.

This chain uses TRBV5-1 with TRBJ2-1; D might be TRBD2 (6 bases). Germline loops: CDR1 SGHRS, CDR2 YFSETQ. This CDR3 region has 14 residues. V dropped 5 bases and J dropped 7 bases, with 16 bases sitting between them. The CDR3 sequence: CASRVSGGPNEQFF. The CDR3 DNA reads as TGCGCCAGCAGAGTTAGCGGAGGCCCGAATGAGCAGTTCTTC. The whole variable domain, filled in from reference TRBV5-1 and TRBJ2-1, reads KAGVTQTPRYLIKTRGQQVTLSCSPISGHRSVSWYQQTPGQGLQFLFEYFSETQRNKGNFPGRFSGRQFSNSRSEMNVSTLELGDSALYLCASRVSGGPNEQFFGPGTRLTVL.

The CDR3 DNA reads as TGTGCCAGCAGCTCCGGGACTAGCGGGGCGGTCAGCCAGTACTTC. Encoded protein: CASSSGTSGAVSQYF. This rearrangement joins TRBV7-8 to TRBJ2-5, with 13 bases matching TRBD2. This CDR3 contains 15 residues. Germline V lookup: CDR1 SGHVS, CDR2 FQNEAQ. After removal of 4 bases from V and 10 bases from J, the junction contained 9 bases not matched to a gene.